One sample yielded the 7 T cell receptor beta chains listed below, sequenced in a study of hypomethylating agent response in myelodysplastic syndrome. Assay: immunoSEQ multiplex PCR; the TCRdb copy retains only in-frame clones and omits some. The sample consists of roughly 4,500 clones, approximately 82% of them appearing once. Here the sequenced sample was bone marrow, taken before or after starting hypomethylating agent treatment for myelodysplastic syndrome (not recorded which). Source of these receptors: a human donor with myelodysplastic syndrome.

J is TRBJ1-5 and V is TRBV5-5; weak D call: TRBD1 (5 bases). Trimming took off 1 base at V and 7 bases at J, with 18 bases between the two ends. This CDR3 has 16 amino acids. Germline assignment: CDR1 SGHKS and CDR2 YYEKEE (reference sequence). For the CDR3, the DNA is TGTGCCAGCAGCTTGAATGTTATTGGGGCAATGCAGCCCCAGCATTTT. Translating it yields CASSLNVIGAMQPQHF. Full variable domain (rest looked up from reference TRBV5-5 and TRBJ1-5): DAGVTQSPTHLIKTRGQQVTLRCSPISGHKSVSWYQQVLGQGPQFIFQYYEKEERGRGNFPDRFSARQFPNYSSELNVNALLLGDSALYLCASSLNVIGAMQPQHFGDGTRLSIL.

The chain links TRBV28 to TRBJ2-5; D remains ambiguous. V shed 2 bases and J shed 4 bases, with 8 bases lying between them. This CDR3 region has 13 residues. Per germline, CDR1 MDHEN and CDR2 SYDVKM. CDR3 amino acids: CASSLVRAETQYF. Here the CDR3 DNA reads TGTGCCAGCAGTTTAGTAAGGGCAGAGACCCAGTACTTC.

The chain uses TRBV6-5 and TRBJ2-5; 10 bases align to TRBD2. V lost 6 bases, J lost 6 bases, and 7 bases stayed unmatched. Germline V gives CDR1 MNHEY, CDR2 SVGAGI. This CDR3 comprises 14 residues. The CDR3 DNA reads as TGTGCCAGCAGGGCTAGCGGGAGAGGGAAGACCCAGTACTTC. It specifies CASRASGRGKTQYF.

The genes are TRBV7-9 and TRBJ2-1; the D gene is possibly TRBD2 (5 bases). The CDR3 covers 15 residues. Trimming took off 6 bases at V and 5 bases at J, with 17 bases between the two ends. Germline V gene sequence: CDR1 SEHNR, CDR2 FQNEAQ (reference sequence). Here the CDR3 reads CASSFISGVNNEQFF. CDR3 nucleotides: TGTGCCAGCAGTTTTATCTCCGGGGTAAACAATGAGCAGTTCTTC.

The chain uses TRBV5-6 and TRBJ2-3; D remains unclear. Trimming cost V 4 bases and J 6 bases, with 6 bases left between them. Germline CDR1 reads SGHDT; CDR2 reads YYEEEE. This CDR3 contains 11 residues. CDR3 DNA sequence: TGTGCCAGCAGCCTCCAGGATACGCAGTATTTT. This encodes CASSLQDTQYF.

The rearrangement joins TRBV18 to TRBJ1-4, with D perhaps TRBD1 (6 bases). CDR1 and CDR2 from the germline V gene are KGHSH and LQKENI. Trimming removed 2 bases from V and 6 bases from J, with 10 bases in between. The CDR3 spans 14 residues. The chain's CDR3 is CASSPIGGDEKLFF. Written as DNA, the CDR3 is TGTGCCAGCTCACCAATCGGGGGCGATGAAAAACTGTTTTTT.

The V call is TRBV11-3, the J call TRBJ1-4; TRBD1 might be the D (6 bases). The germline gives CDR1 SGHNT, CDR2 YENEEA. The CDR3 is 15 amino acids. V lost 5 bases to trimming and J lost 3 bases, with 13 bases between them. The CDR3 here is CASSEGGLPNEKLFF. DNA for the CDR3: TGTGCCAGCAGCGAGGGGGGCCTACCTAATGAAAAACTGTTTTTT.